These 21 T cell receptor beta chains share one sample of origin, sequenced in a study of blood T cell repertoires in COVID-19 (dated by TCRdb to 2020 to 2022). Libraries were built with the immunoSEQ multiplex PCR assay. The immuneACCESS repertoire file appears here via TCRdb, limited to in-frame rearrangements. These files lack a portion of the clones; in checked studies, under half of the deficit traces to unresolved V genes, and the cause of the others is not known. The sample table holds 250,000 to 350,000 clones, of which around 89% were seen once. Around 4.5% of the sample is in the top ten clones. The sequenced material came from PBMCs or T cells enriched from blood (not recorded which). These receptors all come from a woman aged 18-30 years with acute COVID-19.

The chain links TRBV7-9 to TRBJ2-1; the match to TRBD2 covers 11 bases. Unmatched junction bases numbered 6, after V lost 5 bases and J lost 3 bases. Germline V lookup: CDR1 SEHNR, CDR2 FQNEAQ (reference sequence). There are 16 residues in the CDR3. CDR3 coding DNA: TGTGCCAGCAGCCCCCGACTAGCGGGAAGCTACAATGAGCAGTTCTTC. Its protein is CASSPRLAGSYNEQFF.

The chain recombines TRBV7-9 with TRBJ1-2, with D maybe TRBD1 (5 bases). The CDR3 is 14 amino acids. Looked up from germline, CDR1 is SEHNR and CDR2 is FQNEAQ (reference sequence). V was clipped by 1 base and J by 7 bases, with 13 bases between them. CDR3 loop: CASSLGAGQGGYTF. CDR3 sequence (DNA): TGTGCCAGCAGCTTAGGGGCCGGGCAGGGTGGCTACACCTTC.

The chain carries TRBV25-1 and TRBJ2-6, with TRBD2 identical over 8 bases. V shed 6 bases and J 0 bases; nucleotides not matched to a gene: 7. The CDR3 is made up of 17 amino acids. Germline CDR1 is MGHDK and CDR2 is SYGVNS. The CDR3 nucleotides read TGTGCCAGCAGGGGGGGACTAGGATACTCTGGGGCCAACGTCCTGACTTTC. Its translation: CASRGGLGYSGANVLTF.

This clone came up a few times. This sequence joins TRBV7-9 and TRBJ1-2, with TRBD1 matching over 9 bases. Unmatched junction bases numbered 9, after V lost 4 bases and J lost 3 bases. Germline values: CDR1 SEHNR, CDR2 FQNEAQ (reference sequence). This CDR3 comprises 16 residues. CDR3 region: CASSSVDRGEDYGYTF. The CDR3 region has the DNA TGTGCCAGCAGCTCCGTCGACAGGGGGGAGGACTATGGCTACACCTTC. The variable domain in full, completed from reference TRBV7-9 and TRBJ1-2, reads DTGVSQNPRHKITKRGQNVTFRCDPISEHNRLYWYRQTLGQGPEFLTYFQNEAQLEKSRLLSDRFSAERPKGSFSTLEIQRTEQGDSAMYLCASSSVDRGEDYGYTFGSGTRLTVV.

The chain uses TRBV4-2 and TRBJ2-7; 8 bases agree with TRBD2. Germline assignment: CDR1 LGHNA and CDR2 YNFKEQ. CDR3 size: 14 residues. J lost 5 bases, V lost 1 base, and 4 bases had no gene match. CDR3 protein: CASSQVRGADEQYF. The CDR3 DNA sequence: TGTGCCAGCAGCCAAGTGCGGGGGGCAGACGAGCAGTACTTC.

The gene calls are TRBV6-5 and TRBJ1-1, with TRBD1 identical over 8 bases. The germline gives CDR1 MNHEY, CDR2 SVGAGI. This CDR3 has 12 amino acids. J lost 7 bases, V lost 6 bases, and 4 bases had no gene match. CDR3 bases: TGTGCCAGCAGCGGACAGGGCGGTGAAGCTTTCTTT. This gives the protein CASSGQGGEAFF.

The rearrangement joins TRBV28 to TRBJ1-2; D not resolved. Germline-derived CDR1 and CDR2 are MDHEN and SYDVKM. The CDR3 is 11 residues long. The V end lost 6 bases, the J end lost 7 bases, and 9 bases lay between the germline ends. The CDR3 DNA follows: TGTGCCAGCAGCCCGAGCGGTGGCTACACCTTC. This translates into CASSPSGGYTF.

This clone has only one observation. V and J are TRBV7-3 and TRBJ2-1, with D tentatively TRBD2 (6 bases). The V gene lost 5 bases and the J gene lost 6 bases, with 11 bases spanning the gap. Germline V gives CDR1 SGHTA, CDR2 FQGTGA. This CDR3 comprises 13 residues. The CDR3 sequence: CASSPGRPNEQFF. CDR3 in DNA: TGTGCCAGCAGCCCCGGGAGACCCAATGAGCAGTTCTTC. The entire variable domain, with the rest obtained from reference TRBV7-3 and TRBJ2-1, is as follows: GAGVSQTPSNKVTEKGKYVELRCDPISGHTALYWYRQSLGQGPEFLIYFQGTGAADDSGLPNDRFFAVRPEGSVSTLKIQRTERGDSAVYLCASSPGRPNEQFFGPGTRLTVL.

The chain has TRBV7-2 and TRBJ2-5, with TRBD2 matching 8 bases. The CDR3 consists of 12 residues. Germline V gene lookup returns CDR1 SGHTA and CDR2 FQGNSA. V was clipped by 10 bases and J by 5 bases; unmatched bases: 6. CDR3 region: CATRGAGETQYF. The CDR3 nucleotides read TGTGCCACGCGGGGGGCAGGGGAGACCCAGTACTTC.

The CDR3 DNA follows: TGTGCCAGCAGTTCCAATGGACAGGGGTCTAACTATGGCTACACCTTC. Its translation: CASSSNGQGSNYGYTF. The V call is TRBV6-4, the J call TRBJ1-2; 9 bases align to TRBD1. V lost 5 bases and J lost 0; bases outside the gene matches: 7. Per germline, CDR1 MRHNA and CDR2 SNTAGT. The CDR3 extends over 16 amino acids.

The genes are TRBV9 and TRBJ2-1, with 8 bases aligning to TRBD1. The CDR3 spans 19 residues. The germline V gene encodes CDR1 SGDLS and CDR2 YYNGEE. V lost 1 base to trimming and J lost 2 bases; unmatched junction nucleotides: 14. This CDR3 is CASSVQGQASLPTYNEQFF. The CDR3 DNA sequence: TGTGCCAGCAGCGTACAGGGACAGGCGTCCCTCCCTACCTACAATGAGCAGTTCTTC. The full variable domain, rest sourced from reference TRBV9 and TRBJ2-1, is DSGVTQTPKHLITATGQRVTLRCSPRSGDLSVYWYQQSLDQGLQFLIQYYNGEERAKGNILERFSAQQFPDLHSELNLSSLELGDSALYFCASSVQGQASLPTYNEQFFGPGTRLTVL.

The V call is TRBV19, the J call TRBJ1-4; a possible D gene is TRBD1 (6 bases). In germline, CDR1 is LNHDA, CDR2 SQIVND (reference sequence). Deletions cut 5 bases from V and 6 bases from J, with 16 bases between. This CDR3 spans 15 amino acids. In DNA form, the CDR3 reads TGTGCCAGTAGTGTCTCAGGGGAGTTGGATGAAAAACTGTTTTTT. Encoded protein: CASSVSGELDEKLFF.

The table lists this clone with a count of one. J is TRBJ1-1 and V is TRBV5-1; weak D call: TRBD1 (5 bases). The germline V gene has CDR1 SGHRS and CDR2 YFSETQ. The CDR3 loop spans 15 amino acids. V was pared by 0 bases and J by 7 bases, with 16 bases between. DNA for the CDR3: TGCGCCAGCAGCTTGGATGTCAGGGAGCGGGGTGAAGCTTTCTTT. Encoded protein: CASSLDVRERGEAFF.

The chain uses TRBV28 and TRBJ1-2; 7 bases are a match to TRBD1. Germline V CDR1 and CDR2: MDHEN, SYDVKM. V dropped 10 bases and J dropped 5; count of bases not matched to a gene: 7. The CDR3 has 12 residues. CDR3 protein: CATDRGQYGYTF. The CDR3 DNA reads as TGTGCCACCGATAGGGGACAGTATGGCTACACCTTC.

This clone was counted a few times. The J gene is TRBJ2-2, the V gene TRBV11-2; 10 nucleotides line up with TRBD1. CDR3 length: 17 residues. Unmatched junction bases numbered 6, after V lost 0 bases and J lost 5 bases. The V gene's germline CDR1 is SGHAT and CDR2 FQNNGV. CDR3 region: CASSLDRRTGGTGELFF. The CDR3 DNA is TGTGCCAGCAGCTTAGATAGGAGGACAGGGGGAACCGGGGAGCTGTTTTTT.

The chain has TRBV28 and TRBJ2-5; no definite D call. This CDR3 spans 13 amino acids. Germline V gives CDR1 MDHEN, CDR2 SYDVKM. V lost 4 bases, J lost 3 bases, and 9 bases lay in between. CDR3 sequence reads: CASSSGAKETQYF. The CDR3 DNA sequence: TGTGCCAGCAGTTCAGGTGCTAAAGAGACCCAGTACTTC.

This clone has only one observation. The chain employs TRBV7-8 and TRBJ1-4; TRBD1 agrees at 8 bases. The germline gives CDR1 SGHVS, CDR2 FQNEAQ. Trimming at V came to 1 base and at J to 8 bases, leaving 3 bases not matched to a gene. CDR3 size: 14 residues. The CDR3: CASSLGTGIEKLFF. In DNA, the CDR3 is TGTGCCAGCAGCTTAGGGACAGGGATAGAAAAACTGTTTTTT.

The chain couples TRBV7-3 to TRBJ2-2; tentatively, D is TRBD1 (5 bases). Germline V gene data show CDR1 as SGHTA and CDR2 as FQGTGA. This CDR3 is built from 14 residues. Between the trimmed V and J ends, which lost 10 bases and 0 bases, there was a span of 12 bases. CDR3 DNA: TGTGCCACAGGGATCCAAGCGAACACCGGGGAGCTGTTTTTT. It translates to CATGIQANTGELFF.

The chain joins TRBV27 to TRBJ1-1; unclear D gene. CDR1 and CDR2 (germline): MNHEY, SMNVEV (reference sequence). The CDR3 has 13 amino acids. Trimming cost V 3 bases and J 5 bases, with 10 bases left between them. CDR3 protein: CASSFRGGTEAFF. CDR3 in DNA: TGTGCCAGCAGTTTTCGGGGAGGAACTGAAGCTTTCTTT.

CDR3 in amino acids: CAISSQGINQPQHF. CDR3 DNA sequence: TGTGCCATCAGTTCACAGGGCATCAATCAGCCCCAGCATTTT. This sequence joins TRBV10-3 and TRBJ1-5; D may be TRBD1 (6 bases). Per germline, CDR1 ENHRY and CDR2 SYGVKD. Trimming pared 5 bases from V and 3 bases from J, leaving 11 bases between. This CDR3 contains 14 residues.

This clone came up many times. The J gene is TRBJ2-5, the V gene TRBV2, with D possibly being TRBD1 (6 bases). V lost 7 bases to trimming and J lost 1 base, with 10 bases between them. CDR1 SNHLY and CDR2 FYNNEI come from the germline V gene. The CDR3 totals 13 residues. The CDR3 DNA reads TGTGCCAGCACTGGGACATCCCAAGAGACCCAGTACTTC. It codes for CASTGTSQETQYF.